What follows describes a single TCR beta chain. Its antigen is undetermined. At one of its ends the junction is not consistent with the germline gene, which may arise from a read error. The data were taken from a study of human T cells and chemical hapten exposure. Study background: The study lasted about 24 weeks, and patients were dosed weekly with diphenylcyclopropenone on the scalp throughout. Variation in per-sample TCR yields came mainly from small pooled library volume differences. Broader study findings: Expanded TCRs grouped into significantly more large CDR3 similarity clusters than controls produced. High-frequency TCRs, those above 1 in 1000, stayed the same after DPC sensitization.

TCRdb reprocessed the RACE reads via MiXCR and lists one record per CDR3 protein. The repertoire includes fewer than 300,000 distinct CDR3 sequences, about 8.1% of them detected once, and 2.3% sits in the top ten. This CDR3 has 15 residues. CDR1 is MNHEY and CDR2 is SMNVEV in the germline V gene (reference sequence). Time point: pre-sensitization, week 0. Treatment meaning: therapeutic diphenylcyclopropenone sensitization with weekly scalp DPC. The sequenced sample was whole blood, obtained in connection with sensitization to the hapten diphenylcyclopropenone (DPC). The chain has TRBV27 and TRBJ1-2; 10 positions agree with TRBD1. This TCR was recovered from a woman aged 40-49 years with alopecia areata. Some clones in this sample may be carry-over from other donors' samples. The DNA of the CDR3 is TGTGCCAACAGTTTGGGACAGGGGACCAACTATGGCTACACCTTC. This encodes CANSLGQGTNYGYTF.